This is a list of T cell receptor beta chains from one sample in a study of shared clonotypes between healthy human individuals. The table came from immunoSEQ multiplex PCR; TCRdb's copy has only in-frame clones and leaves some out. This table has hundreds of thousands of clones, roughly 95% appearing once. Sequencing used naive CD8+ T cells sorted from blood. The receptors were sampled from a woman aged 25 to 45 in good health. The CDR3 runs from the conserved cysteine through the conserved F or W. Each record gives: J gene, D gene, V gene, clone size, CDR3 protein, CDR3 DNA. The D gene is left open where the match is weak. Only part of the rows carry a size: once, few, many, or a class if the clone is expanded.

TRBJ2-7 | - | TRBV5-1 | - | CASAGTEGYEQYF | TGCGCCAGCGCCGGGACCGAGGGCTACGAGCAGTACTTC
TRBJ2-1 | TRBD1 | TRBV29-1 | - | CSVDEGQVYNEQFF | TGCAGCGTTGATGAGGGACAGGTGTACAATGAGCAGTTCTTC
TRBJ2-7 | - | TRBV6-5 | - | CASSYATRYEQYF | TGTGCCAGCAGTTACGCGACCCGGTACGAGCAGTACTTC
TRBJ1-5 | - | TRBV6-1 | once | CASSELGNQPQHF | TGTGCCAGCAGTGAATTGGGTAATCAGCCCCAGCATTTT
TRBJ2-5 | - | TRBV27 | - | CASSLAGIQETQYF | TGTGCCAGCAGTTTAGCGGGGATCCAAGAGACCCAGTACTTC
TRBJ2-7 | - | TRBV4-2 | - | CASSQEAYSAYEQYF | TGTGCCAGCAGCCAAGAAGCTTACTCCGCCTACGAGCAGTACTTC
TRBJ1-1 | - | TRBV30 | - | CAWSRPGRNEAFF | TGTGCCTGGAGCCGTCCAGGCCGTAATGAAGCTTTCTTT
TRBJ2-1 | - | TRBV6-1 | - | CASIGYQSSYNEQFF | TGTGCCAGCATCGGGTACCAAAGCTCCTACAATGAGCAGTTCTTC
TRBJ2-7 | - | TRBV13 | - | CASSSSGGRMDKATPENYEQYF | TGTGCCAGCAGCTCTAGTGGGGGGAGGATGGACAAGGCCACGCCGGAGAACTACGAGCAGTACTTC
TRBJ2-3 | - | TRBV25-1 | once | CASDAGWGTDTQYF | TGTGCCAGCGATGCCGGGTGGGGCACAGATACGCAGTATTTT
TRBJ2-7 | - | TRBV5-4 | - | CASSAGDTPYEQYF | TGTGCCAGCAGCGCTGGGGACACACCCTACGAGCAGTACTTC
TRBJ2-7 | - | TRBV11-3 | - | CASVPGTEFNEQYF | TGTGCCAGCGTCCCCGGAACGGAGTTTAACGAGCAGTACTTC
TRBJ2-1 | TRBD1 | TRBV28 | - | CASSSPGGQSYNEQFF | TGTGCCAGCAGTTCCCCAGGGGGACAGTCCTACAATGAGCAGTTCTTC
TRBJ2-1 | - | TRBV14 | - | CASSQVFSYNEQFF | TGTGCCAGCAGCCAAGTTTTCTCGTACAATGAGCAGTTCTTC
TRBJ2-1 | TRBD1 | TRBV6-1 | - | CASSEAWGQGGKNEQFF | TGTGCCAGCAGTGAAGCCTGGGGACAGGGAGGAAAAAATGAGCAGTTCTTC
TRBJ1-5 | - | TRBV9 | - | CASSVDGGEVQPQHF | TGTGCCAGCAGCGTAGATGGGGGAGAAGTTCAGCCCCAGCATTTT
TRBJ2-3 | TRBD2 | TRBV28 | - | CASSSTFSGRSADTQYF | TGTGCCAGCAGTTCCACCTTTAGCGGGAGAAGCGCAGATACGCAGTATTTT
TRBJ2-3 | - | TRBV2 | - | CASRAGFGLTPGDTQYF | TGTGCCAGCAGGGCAGGTTTCGGGCTCACGCCAGGTGATACGCAGTATTTT
TRBJ2-7 | - | TRBV27 | - | CASSLMQGFFYEQYF | TGTGCCAGCAGTTTAATGCAGGGGTTTTTCTACGAGCAGTACTTC
TRBJ1-4 | - | TRBV9 | - | CASSVAGFNEKLFF | TGTGCCAGCAGCGTAGCAGGGTTTAATGAAAAACTGTTTTTT
TRBJ2-1 | - | TRBV27 | - | CASSYGAYNEQFF | TGTGCCAGCAGTTACGGGGCCTACAATGAGCAGTTCTTC
TRBJ1-2 | - | TRBV6-1 | - | CASSEDPANNYGYTF | TGTGCCAGCAGTGAAGATCCGGCTAATAACTATGGCTACACCTTC
TRBJ2-2 | - | TRBV5-4 | - | CASSLNPGGELFF | TGTGCCAGCAGCTTAAATCCCGGCGGGGAGCTGTTTTTT
TRBJ1-5 | TRBD1 | TRBV4-1 | - | CASSQEPRTGYSNQPQHF | TGCGCCAGCAGCCAAGAACCCCGGACAGGGTATAGCAATCAGCCCCAGCATTTT
TRBJ1-2 | - | TRBV15 | - | CATSPGGNYGYTF | TGTGCCACCAGCCCCGGGGGAAACTATGGCTACACCTTC
TRBJ2-1 | - | TRBV15 | - | CAIRQDYNEQFF | TGTGCCATAAGACAGGACTACAATGAGCAGTTCTTC
TRBJ1-1 | - | TRBV5-4 | - | CASSFDGNTEAFF | TGTGCCAGCAGCTTTGACGGGAACACTGAAGCTTTCTTT
TRBJ1-2 | - | TRBV6-5 | - | CASSPTGFLGYTF | TGTGCCAGCAGTCCTACAGGGTTTCTTGGCTACACCTTC
TRBJ2-1 | TRBD2 | TRBV5-6 | - | CASSLPSGSLPHEQFF | TGTGCCAGCAGCTTGCCTAGCGGGAGTCTCCCCCATGAGCAGTTCTTC
TRBJ2-1 | TRBD1 | TRBV27 | - | CASSLAGGNEQFF | TGTGCCAGCAGTTTAGCAGGGGGCAATGAGCAGTTCTTC
TRBJ1-5 | - | TRBV19 | - | CASSARQDSNQPQHF | TGTGCCAGTAGTGCTCGACAGGATAGCAATCAGCCCCAGCATTTT
TRBJ2-7 | - | TRBV28 | - | CASTMTESYEQYF | TGTGCCAGCACCATGACGGAGTCCTACGAGCAGTACTTC
TRBJ2-7 | TRBD2 | TRBV15 | - | CATSPGTSGSMSWYEQYF | TGTGCCACCAGCCCCGGGACTAGCGGGAGTATGAGTTGGTACGAGCAGTACTTC
TRBJ1-4 | TRBD1 | TRBV27 | - | CASSSGQDYATNEKLFF | TGTGCCAGCAGTTCTGGACAGGACTATGCAACTAATGAAAAACTGTTTTTT
TRBJ1-5 | TRBD1 | TRBV19 | once | CASSIEPGGGQPQHF | TGTGCCAGTAGTATAGAACCAGGGGGCGGGCAGCCCCAGCATTTT
TRBJ2-7 | TRBD2 | TRBV27 | once | CASSLAGGIYEQYF | TGTGCCAGCAGTTTAGCGGGAGGGATCTACGAGCAGTACTTC
TRBJ2-7 | - | TRBV11-2 | - | CASSPGRAYEQYF | TGTGCCAGCAGCCCGGGACGGGCCTACGAGCAGTACTTC
TRBJ2-2 | TRBD1 | TRBV7-9 | - | CASSLVQGYTGELFF | TGTGCCAGCAGCTTAGTACAGGGGTACACCGGGGAGCTGTTTTTT
TRBJ2-7 | - | TRBV7-6 | - | CASSVGGPRNEQYF | TGTGCCAGCAGCGTGGGGGGACCCAGGAACGAGCAGTACTTC
TRBJ1-4 | - | TRBV7-9 | - | CASSLVMGSTNEKLFF | TGTGCCAGCAGCTTAGTCATGGGATCAACTAATGAAAAACTGTTTTTT
TRBJ1-2 | TRBD1 | TRBV27 | - | CASSHPGTGDGYTF | TGTGCCAGCAGTCACCCCGGGACAGGGGATGGCTACACCTTC
TRBJ2-1 | - | TRBV15 | once | CATSGRASDNEQFF | TGTGCCACCAGCGGTAGGGCTAGCGACAATGAGCAGTTCTTC
TRBJ2-7 | TRBD2 | TRBV27 | - | CASSPQTSGTIEQYF | TGTGCCAGCAGTCCCCAGACTAGCGGGACGATCGAGCAGTACTTC
TRBJ2-1 | - | TRBV19 | - | CAISGVTQFF | TGTGCCATTTCAGGGGTGACGCAGTTCTTC
TRBJ1-1 | - | TRBV28 | - | CASRLTPRGSEAFF | TGTGCCAGCAGACTCACCCCAAGGGGTTCTGAAGCTTTCTTT
TRBJ1-1 | - | TRBV19 | - | CATVGRGEAFF | TGTGCCACCGTGGGCCGAGGGGAAGCTTTCTTT
TRBJ1-2 | TRBD1 | TRBV13 | - | CASSRTSTGDYGYTF | TGTGCCAGCAGCCGCACCTCGACAGGGGACTATGGCTACACCTTC
TRBJ2-7 | TRBD2 | TRBV7-9 | - | CASSHAPGLAGDEPYF | TGTGCCAGCAGCCATGCCCCGGGACTAGCGGGCGACGAGCCGTACTTC
TRBJ1-2 | - | TRBV27 | - | CASSLYPGGNYGYTF | TGTGCCAGCAGTCTCTACCCGGGTGGGAACTATGGCTACACCTTC
TRBJ2-7 | - | TRBV4-1 | - | CASSLLTGKPNLYEQYF | TGCGCCAGCAGCCTTCTCACCGGGAAGCCCAATCTCTACGAGCAGTACTTC
TRBJ1-5 | - | TRBV6-6 | - | CASSSGDPGQPQHF | TGTGCCAGCAGTTCCGGAGACCCCGGGCAGCCCCAGCATTTT
TRBJ1-1 | TRBD1 | TRBV14 | - | CASSQIQGADAFF | TGTGCCAGCAGCCAGATACAGGGGGCGGACGCTTTCTTT